This entry features one T cell receptor beta chain sequence. In its sample, this clone was seen once. It has no known antigen specificity. Base quality data are lacking; no much larger clone is found one base away. Participants in the prospective study were aged 18 to 89 years, lived in 20 to 30 United States geographic areas, and enrolled through a virtual design. In the prospective study, participants were assigned to cohorts based on the clinical history participants reported in a screening survey and a study questionnaire. ImmuneRACE Cohort 3 recovered participants were defined by two consecutive negative NP/OP PCR tests, healthcare professional clearance, or symptom resolution. Each participant in the prospective study had whole blood, serum and a nasopharyngeal or oropharyngeal swab collected by mobile phlebotomists. Additional blood draws and questionnaires over an approximately two-month period could optionally be provided by prospective study participants. Before DNA extraction, prospective study blood samples were shipped either frozen or at room temperature.

Counted from cysteine to phenylalanine, this CDR3 has 15 amino acids. The entry retains the CDR3 DNA only, 45 bases that are in frame from base 1. The V and J ends are trimmed by 4 bases and 4 bases, leaving 16 bases between them. CDR1 is given as SEHNR and CDR2 as FQNEAQ, both from the germline V gene (reference sequence). The sample belongs to a study of blood T cell repertoires in COVID-19 (dated by TCRdb to about 2020). Study-level background: The collaborator samples originated in the United States, Italy and Spain and spanned the acute and convalescent phases of COVID-19. Samples came from the ongoing ImmuneRACE study (first 160 participants) plus 1,254 subjects from 6 global collaborators. The material from the prospective study consisted of cDNA or gDNA derived from T cells, B-cell-depleted T cells, or PBMCs. Subjects who had been exposed to COVID-19, were actively infected with it, or had recovered from it provided the deeply sampled blood TCRbeta repertoires that made up the dataset. Where available, HLA class I and class II types were obtained from metadata supplied by the sample provider rather than from assay-based typing. A de-identified subject ID, COVID-19 status, age in years and sex were almost always included in the sample metadata. The repertoires were released in a freely available public database intended as a resource for research on the immune response to SARS-CoV-2. The investigation overall reported the following: The amount of clinical and demographic metadata varied by source and participant and was provided uncurated.

The immunoSEQ Assay, a bias-controlled multiplex PCR, was used to amplify TCRbeta CDR3 regions from genomic DNA. The source study handled its data this way. The number of nucleated cells in each sample was estimated from the amplification of reference gene primers within the assay. To quantify the absolute abundance of each unique TCRbeta CDR3 rearrangement, sequence reads were collapsed and filtered. Productive Simpson clonality was computed per sample as the square root of Simpson's diversity index over productive rearrangements. TCRdb stores this immuneACCESS table with in-frame sequences only. Part of the clones is absent; in the studies checked, under half of the shortfall reflects unresolved V genes, and no reason is known for the rest. V, J and clone size were drawn from that table, and D and trimming were deduced from the DNA. In this sample the table shows some 320,000 clones, more than 70% of which occur a single time. Together, the top ten hold over 4% of the sample.

The V gene is TRBV7-9 and the J gene is TRBJ1-1; tentative D gene TRBD1, with 6 bases matching. This clonotype was obtained from a woman under 40 who had recovered from COVID-19. Source material: PBMCs or T cells enriched from blood (not recorded which). The sequence in DNA is TGTGCCAGCAGCTCCTCGGATCAGGGGATCACTGAAGCTTTCTTT. Translated, this gives CASSSSDQGITEAFF.